This TCR beta chain was found in a study of T cells after yellow fever vaccination. Study-wide background: CD3, CD45RA, CCR7 and CD95 sorting yielded EM, EMRA, CM and Tscm memory subsets. Whole-study findings and limits: Clones from primary vaccination mostly reappeared after the booster (96% CD4, around 90% CD8). The study found a weaker secondary response that peaked faster, day 5 versus 15.

The ends were cut back, 8 bases at V and 7 bases at J, with 12 bases in the middle. Germline CDR1 and CDR2: MNHNS and SASEGT. This CDR3 has 13 amino acids. One entry per CDR3 protein, called by TCRdb with MiXCR from the 5' RACE reads. This sample has about 12,000 distinct CDR3 sequences, with under 6.5% found just once. A note on this clonotype: Possible read error: a much larger clone is one base away.

The V and J genes are TRBV6-1 and TRBJ2-6; unclear D gene. The clonotype was recovered from a man younger than 45 who received the YFV17D yellow fever vaccine. The material was PBMCs, either bulk or a sorted T-cell subset (CD4+, CD8+, memory, or dextramer-sorted; not recorded which), obtained on the day of the yellow fever booster vaccination. For the CDR3, the DNA is TGTGCCAGCGGACCAGCATCAGCCAACGTCCTGACTTTC. This codes for CASGPASANVLTF.